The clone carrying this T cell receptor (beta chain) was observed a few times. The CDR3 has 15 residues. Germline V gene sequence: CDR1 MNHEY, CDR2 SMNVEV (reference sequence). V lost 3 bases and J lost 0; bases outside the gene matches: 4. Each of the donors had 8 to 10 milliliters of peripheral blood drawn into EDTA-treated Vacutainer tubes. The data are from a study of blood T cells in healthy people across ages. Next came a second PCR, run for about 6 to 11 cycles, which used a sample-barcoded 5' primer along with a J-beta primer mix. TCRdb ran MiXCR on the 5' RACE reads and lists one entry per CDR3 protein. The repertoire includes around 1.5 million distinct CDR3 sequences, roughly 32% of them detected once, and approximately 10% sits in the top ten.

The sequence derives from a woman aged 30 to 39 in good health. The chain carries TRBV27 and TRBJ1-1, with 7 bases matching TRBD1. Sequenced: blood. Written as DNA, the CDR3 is TGTGCCAGCAGTTTCGTAGGGGGCATGAACACTGAAGCTTTCTTT. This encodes CASSFVGGMNTEAFF.